The 31 T cell receptor beta chains reported below all come from one sample, sequenced in a study of blood T cells in healthy people across ages. Through a sample-barcoded 5' primer and a J-beta primer mix, a second PCR was run for about 6 to 11 cycles. TCRdb reprocessed the 5' RACE reads via MiXCR and lists one record per CDR3 protein. The sample yields roughly 900,000 distinct CDR3 sequences, about 30% seen once. Sequencing was done on a sample of blood. Receptors were obtained from a woman of 80 years or more in good health.

This chain links TRBV6-2 or TRBV6-3 with TRBJ1-5; a weak D match, TRBD1 (6 bases). CDR3 length: 14 residues. V was cut by 5 bases and J by 6 bases, with 14 bases left in between. Germline V gene sequence: CDR1 MNHEY, CDR2 SVGEGT. The CDR3 sequence is CASSNYRDGQPQHF. The DNA of the CDR3 is TGTGCCAGCAGTAATTACAGGGATGGTCAGCCCCAGCATTTT.

There are many counts of this clonotype. The V and J genes are TRBV6-2 or TRBV6-3 and TRBJ2-5, with a tentative D call TRBD2 (6 bases). The CDR3 spans 16 residues. Per germline, CDR1 MNHEY and CDR2 SVGEGT. Trimming pared 6 bases from V and 3 bases from J, leaving 20 bases between. The CDR3, as DNA: TGTGCCAGCAGCCGGATCCCGACTAGTGCTAAAGAGACCCAGTACTTC. Translating gives CASSRIPTSAKETQYF.

Ten or more counts support this clonotype. CDR3 residues: CASSFFPTRKTYEQYF. In DNA, the CDR3 is TGTGCCAGCAGTTTTTTTCCCACGCGGAAAACATACGAGCAGTACTTC. The rearrangement joins TRBV6-5 to TRBJ2-7; unclear D gene. CDR1 is MNHEY and CDR2 is SVGAGI in the germline V gene. Trimming cost V 4 bases and J 4 bases, with 20 bases left between them. This CDR3 has 16 amino acids.

The table lists this clonotype with a few counts. The chain has TRBV5-1 and TRBJ2-2, with 10 bases lining up with TRBD1. This CDR3 is built from 16 residues. Per the germline V gene, CDR1 is SGHRS and CDR2 is YFSETQ. Losses at the gene ends were 3 bases for V and 5 bases for J; bases not matched to a gene: 7. The chain's CDR3 is CASSSRQGARTGELFF. The CDR3 DNA follows: TGCGCCAGCAGCTCACGACAGGGGGCGAGAACCGGGGAGCTGTTTTTT.

This clonotype was seen ten or more times. The CDR3 coding sequence is TGCAGTGCTAGAGATAGGGCGGGGGACGTTGAGTTCTTC. Translated, it gives CSARDRAGDVEFF. The chain links TRBV20-1 to TRBJ2-1; 7 nucleotides line up with TRBD2. The V gene's germline CDR1 is DFQATT and CDR2 SNEGSKA (reference sequence). Trimming cost V 0 bases and J 14 bases; bases outside gene matches: 10. This CDR3 contains 13 residues.

As to this clonotype: A read error is possible here, since a much larger clone lies one base away. This rearrangement joins TRBV18 to TRBJ2-7, with TRBD2 matching over 9 bases. Looked up from germline, CDR1 is KGHSH and CDR2 is LQKENI. Trimming took 4 bases from V and 10 from J; bases not matched to a gene: 11. The CDR3 runs to 14 residues. The CDR3 region is CASSRGGAEEAQYF. The CDR3 DNA follows: TGTGCCAGCTCACGCGGGGGGGCCGAAGAGGCCCAGTACTTC.

In its sample, this clonotype was seen many times. The V call is TRBV11-2, the J call TRBJ2-4, with a weak D call TRBD1 (5 bases). The CDR3 spans 14 residues. Per germline, CDR1 SGHAT and CDR2 FQNNGV. Trimming removed 5 bases from V and 4 bases from J, with 12 bases in between. The CDR3 DNA is TGTGCCAGCAGCGCACTCCGACAGAAAAACATTCAGTACTTC. Its translation: CASSALRQKNIQYF.

This clonotype was observed a handful of times. The chain couples TRBV6-5 to TRBJ1-2, with D tentatively TRBD1 (6 bases). The CDR3 is made up of 13 amino acids. V was clipped by 10 bases and J by 3 bases, with 15 bases between them. From germline, CDR1 is MNHEY and CDR2 SVGAGI. The CDR3 sequence is CATRTVDYYGYTF. CDR3 DNA sequence: TGTGCCACCCGGACAGTAGACTACTATGGCTACACCTTC.

The gene calls are TRBV7-9 and TRBJ2-1, with 11 nucleotides matching TRBD2. The germline V gene encodes CDR1 SEHNR and CDR2 FQNEAQ (reference sequence). V lost 5 bases, J lost 1 base, and 7 bases stayed unmatched. CDR3 length equals 17 residues. This CDR3 reads CASSPKLAGVSYNEQFF. CDR3 DNA sequence: TGTGCCAGCAGCCCAAAACTAGCGGGGGTGTCCTACAATGAGCAGTTCTTC.

This clonotype appeared many times. The chain combines TRBV7-2 with TRBJ2-3; D perhaps matches TRBD2 (7 bases). The CDR3 runs to 17 residues. V lost 0 bases, J lost 0 bases, and 13 bases lay in between. CDR1 SGHTA and CDR2 FQGNSA come from the germline V gene. CDR3 DNA: TGTGCCAGCAGCTTAGCGGGGGGGCAGTGGAGCACAGATACGCAGTATTTT. It yields the protein CASSLAGGQWSTDTQYF.

This clonotype was seen a handful of times. The CDR3 nucleotides read TGTGCCATCAGTGAACCAGGCCGACCCACAGATACGCAGTATTTT. Protein: CAISEPGRPTDTQYF. The chain recombines TRBV10-3 with TRBJ2-3; D gene uncertain. CDR3 length equals 15 residues. The germline gives CDR1 ENHRY, CDR2 SYGVKD. Deletions cut 3 bases from V and 2 bases from J, with 12 bases between.

Regarding this clonotype: Given a much more abundant clone one base away, this may be a read error. This chain connects TRBV20-1 to TRBJ2-1; tentative D call: TRBD2 (5 bases). V lost 7 bases and J lost 1, with 17 bases in between. Germline V gives CDR1 DFQATT, CDR2 SNEGSKA (reference sequence). The CDR3 consists of 15 residues. Here the CDR3 DNA reads TGCAGTGGACTGGCACGAGCGGAATCCTACAATGAGCAGTTCTTC. This sequence encodes CSGLARAESYNEQFF.

This clonotype occurred a few times. V usage is TRBV7-9 and J usage is TRBJ2-3; TRBD2 is a possible D gene (6 bases). The V end lost 4 bases, the J end lost 9 bases, and 17 bases lay between the germline ends. Germline CDR1 is SEHNR and CDR2 is FQNEAQ (reference sequence). This CDR3 region has 14 residues. Written as DNA, the CDR3 is TGTGCCAGCAGCTGGGCGGGGCCCGGCCGGACGCAGTATTTT. It translates to CASSWAGPGRTQYF.

Turning to this clonotype: Compared with germline, one end of the junction differs, possibly owing to a read error. The rearrangement uses TRBV20-1 and TRBJ2-5; D unresolved. Per germline, CDR1 DFQATT and CDR2 SNEGSKA (reference sequence). CDR3 length: 13 residues. Written as DNA, the CDR3 is TGCGGTGCTCCAGAGAGATCTCAAGAGACCCAGTACTTC. Translated: CGAPERSQETQYF.

This clonotype appeared many times. The rearrangement joins TRBV20-1 to TRBJ1-6; D ambiguous. CDR1 and CDR2 from the germline V gene are DFQATT and SNEGSKA (reference sequence). The CDR3 is made up of 16 amino acids. V was shortened by 4 bases and J by 0 bases, with 13 bases between the two germline ends. The CDR3 DNA reads as TGCAGTGCTATTATGGACGGCGTCTCCTATAATTCACCCCTCCACTTT. Amino acid sequence: CSAIMDGVSYNSPLHF.

This clonotype appeared a single time. V is TRBV20-1 and J is TRBJ2-1; no clear D. This CDR3 is 12 amino acids long. Germline V lookup: CDR1 DFQATT, CDR2 SNEGSKA (reference sequence). V was trimmed by 1 base and J by 6 bases, leaving 7 bases between them. The CDR3 protein is CSARVRCNEQFF. CDR3 coding DNA: TGCAGTGCTAGAGTCAGATGCAATGAGCAGTTCTTC.

Notes on this clonotype: A much bigger clone sits one base away, suggesting this may be a read error. This chain joins TRBV11-2 and TRBJ2-6, with D possibly called TRBD1 or TRBD2 (5 bases each). In germline, CDR1 is SGHAT, CDR2 FQNNGV. The CDR3 extends over 15 amino acids. CDR3 in DNA: TGTGCCAGCAGCTCGGCAGGAACCGGGGCCAGCGTCCTGACTTTC. Amino acid sequence: CASSSAGTGASVLTF.

As regards this clonotype: A much larger clone differs from this one at a single base, so this may be a read error. CDR3: CSATGTHKQYF. The CDR3 bases are TGCAGTGCTACCGGGACCCACAAGCAGTACTTC. J is TRBJ2-5 and V is TRBV20-1; possibly TRBD1 or TRBD2 for D (5 bases each). The germline V and J ends were trimmed by 4 bases and 11 bases, with 14 bases remaining between them. The CDR3 length is 11 residues. Per the germline V gene, CDR1 is DFQATT and CDR2 is SNEGSKA (reference sequence).

The chain recombines TRBV12-3 or TRBV12-4 with TRBJ2-1; the D gene is possibly TRBD2 (5 bases). Trimming took 5 bases from V and 6 from J, leaving 14 bases between them. The CDR3 has 14 residues. The CDR3 region has the DNA TGTGCCAGCAGTCGGGCCTCTAGCACCAATGAGCAGTTCTTC. Its protein product is CASSRASSTNEQFF.

In regard to this clonotype: A much larger clone is a single base away; this may be a read error. The chain is built from TRBV11-2 and TRBJ2-4; perhaps D is TRBD1 or TRBD2 (5 bases each). The J call is doubtful: the DNA matches TRBJ2-5 better. The CDR3 sequence is 18 residues long. Germline V CDR1 and CDR2: SGHAT, FQNNGV. The chain's CDR3 is CASSSTASGTTYQETQYF. For the CDR3, the DNA is TGTGCCAGCAGCTCGACCGCCTCCGGGACCACGTACCAAGAGACCCAGTACTTC.

This clonotype occurred a few times. Given a much more abundant clone one base away, this may be a read error. The chain employs TRBV5-1 and TRBJ2-5; TRBD1 might be the D (5 bases). The end of the DNA is better explained by TRBJ2-1, so the J call may be wrong. CDR3 length: 15 residues. CDR1 is SGHRS, CDR2 YFSETQ, per germline. In DNA form, the CDR3 reads TGCGCCAGCAGACTCGACAGCACCTCCCAAGAGACCCAGTTCTTC. The encoded protein is CASRLDSTSQETQFF.

This clonotype was picked up many times. The V call is TRBV20-1, the J call TRBJ1-2, with D perhaps matching TRBD1 (6 bases). This CDR3 spans 13 amino acids. V was pared by 4 bases and J by 0 bases, with 9 bases between. Germline V gene lookup returns CDR1 DFQATT and CDR2 SNEGSKA (reference sequence). The DNA for the CDR3 is TGCAGTGCTACAAACAGGGCTAACTATGGCTACACCTTC. Translated, it gives CSATNRANYGYTF.

This clonotype was detected many times. The chain couples TRBV20-1 to TRBJ2-5; D possibly matches TRBD1 or TRBD2 (6 bases each). V lost 3 bases and J 1 base, leaving 15 bases between the germline ends. CDR3 length equals 15 residues. The germline CDR1 and CDR2 sequences are DFQATT and SNEGSKA (reference sequence). CDR3 amino acids: CSARGSRGAQETQYF. CDR3 in DNA: TGCAGTGCTAGGGGGTCGAGGGGGGCCCAAGAGACCCAGTACTTC.

Notes on this clonotype: A read error may explain this, as a much larger clone is one base away. This chain links TRBV14 with TRBJ2-4; 10 nucleotides match TRBD1. The J call may be mistaken, given a closer DNA end match to TRBJ2-7. This CDR3 contains 16 residues. CDR1 is SGHDN and CDR2 is FVKESK in the germline V gene. CDR3 DNA sequence: TGTGCCGGCAGCCAGAACTCGGGACAGGGGAGCGACGAGCAGTACTTC. Translated, it gives CAGSQNSGQGSDEQYF.

The chain links TRBV7-8 to TRBJ2-3; TRBD1 is a possible D gene (6 bases). Trimming took 1 base from V and 5 from J, leaving 13 bases between them. CDR1 and CDR2 (germline): SGHVS, FQNEAQ. The CDR3 contains 15 residues. The CDR3 coding sequence is TGTGCCAGCAGCTTAGAACCAGGGGTGGAAGATACGCAGTATTTT. Translated, it gives CASSLEPGVEDTQYF.

With regard to this clonotype: A clone one base away is much larger, so this may be a read error. The V gene is TRBV7-8, the J gene TRBJ2-3; 16 bases align to TRBD2. This CDR3 has 20 amino acids. Germline V CDR1 and CDR2: SGHVS, FQNEAQ. The CDR3 sequence is CASSLAGLAGGPAHTDAQYF. CDR3 bases: TGTGCCAGCAGCTTAGCGGGACTAGCGGGGGGGCCGGCACACACAGATGCGCAGTATTTT.

Concerning this clonotype itself: A clone one base away is much larger, so this may be a read error. This chain connects TRBV10-3 to TRBJ2-1; D is possibly TRBD1 (5 bases). Germline V gives CDR1 ENHRY, CDR2 SYGVKD. Trimming pared 10 bases from V and 4 bases from J, leaving 8 bases between. The CDR3 is 11 amino acids. The CDR3 is CATRQYNEQFF. Here the CDR3 DNA reads TGTGCCACCAGACAGTACAATGAGCAGTTCTTC.

The chain links TRBV6-5 to TRBJ2-4; TRBD1 aligns across 9 bases. The CDR3 spans 16 residues. Germline V gives CDR1 MNHEY, CDR2 SVGAGI. Losses at the gene ends were 4 bases for V and 7 bases for J; bases not matched to a gene: 11. CDR3 coding DNA: TGTGCCAGCAGTTCCACAGGGGGCAGCTGGGGGAACATTCAGTACTTC. Translation gives CASSSTGGSWGNIQYF.

The V gene is TRBV5-1, the J gene TRBJ2-7; D remains unclear. V was pared by 0 bases and J by 2 bases, with 9 bases between. Germline loops: CDR1 SGHRS, CDR2 YFSETQ. The CDR3 runs 14 residues. The CDR3 DNA sequence: TGCGCCAGCAGCTTGGTTGCGTTACCCTACGAGCAGTACTTC. Translated: CASSLVALPYEQYF.

The chain is built from TRBV15 and TRBJ2-7; no firm D call. The end of the DNA aligns better with TRBJ2-5, so the J call may be wrong. The CDR3 covers 14 residues. Germline values: CDR1 LNHNV, CDR2 YYDKDF (reference sequence). The CDR3: CATSRAKAGETQYF. The CDR3 region has the DNA TGTGCCACCAGCAGAGCCAAGGCAGGAGAGACCCAGTACTTC.

The V and J genes are TRBV5-1 and TRBJ2-3; 9 nucleotides agree with TRBD1. The CDR3 contains 15 residues. Germline-derived CDR1 and CDR2 are SGHRS and YFSETQ. J was trimmed by 4 bases and V by 2 bases; bases with no gene match: 5. The CDR3 DNA follows: TGCGCCAGCAGCTTAGTCAGACAGGGGGCAGATACGCAGTATTTT. Translation gives CASSLVRQGADTQYF.